This T cell receptor (beta chain) comes out of a study of blood T cell repertoires in COVID-19. Study as a whole: In each case, the material was cDNA or gDNA derived from T cells, B-cell-depleted T cells, or PBMCs.

Measured with immunoSEQ multiplex PCR; TCRdb has only the in-frame clones, and not every one. Of 150,000 to 200,000 clones listed, roughly four fifths are singletons. The CDR3 sequence is 19 residues long. Germline CDR1 is SGHDT and CDR2 is YYEEEE. Between the trimmed V and J ends, which lost 1 base and 0 bases, there was a span of 23 bases. The specimen was peripheral blood. The receptor comes from a woman aged 70 to 79 with COVID-19, enrolled during active disease. The V gene is TRBV5-6, the J gene TRBJ2-7; D gene unclear. CDR3 sequence: CASSLLGHDSQYLSYEQYF. CDR3 DNA sequence: TGTGCCAGCAGCTTGCTAGGCCACGATAGTCAGTACCTCTCCTACGAGCAGTACTTC.